This paragraph reports one T cell receptor beta chain. As yet, its antigen is unknown. This sample was included in a study of neoadjuvant nivolumab and ipilimumab in lung cancer. Study context: Nivolumab 3 mg/kg was given days 1, 15 and 29, plus ipilimumab 1 mg/kg day 1 in combination. Overall study results and limits: From pretherapy to surgery, tumor richness and clonality rose with dual therapy.

Produced via immunoSEQ multiplex PCR; TCRdb's table is partial and in-frame only. The profile shows 18,000 or so clones, approximately 79% of them singletons. Trimming took 4 bases from V and 2 from J; bases not matched to a gene: 5. Germline assignment: CDR1 SGHRS and CDR2 YFSETQ. This CDR3 comprises 16 residues. The sample was tumor tissue, taken after neoadjuvant nivolumab, alone or with ipilimumab, at or shortly before surgery. This sequence originates from an adult with non-small cell lung cancer. The chain uses TRBV5-1 and TRBJ2-7; 14 nucleotides line up with TRBD2. This chain's CDR3 is CASSPTTSGGAYEQYF. CDR3 sequence (DNA): TGCGCCAGCAGCCCTACGACTAGCGGGGGGGCCTACGAGCAGTACTTC.